This TCR beta chain was sequenced in a study of T-cell reconstitution after alpha-beta-depleted transplantation in children. Whole-study findings and limits: A year post-transplant, T-cell counts and diversity derived mostly from newly produced T cells. In patients about two months after transplant, alpha-beta T cells reportedly arose from several hundred expanded graft clones. The high TCRbeta diversity at day 60 in some patients came from surviving recipient T cells and thymic progenitors.

The CDR3 is 17 amino acids. CDR1 is KGHSH, CDR2 LQKENI, per germline. Germline trimming cut 1 base from V and 0 bases from J; bases unmatched to any gene: 4. The TCRbeta library incorporated unique molecular identifiers. MiXCR, applied by TCRdb to the PCR reads, yields one record per CDR3 protein. The sample holds around 450,000 distinct CDR3 sequences; roughly 16% are singletons and the top ten take under 30%. As for this clonotype: The antigen is not known.

The specimen was PBMCs, mostly from graft donor cells, collected 360 days after TCRalphabeta/CD19-depleted stem cell transplant. This TCR came from a boy in the first two years of life who had a stem cell transplant for Wiskott-Aldrich syndrome, so the T cells may come from the graft donor. V is TRBV18 and J is TRBJ2-5; 11 positions agree with TRBD1. CDR3: CASSPRWDRGNQETQYF. In DNA form, the CDR3 reads TGTGCCAGCTCACCACGGTGGGACAGGGGGAACCAAGAGACCCAGTACTTC. The full variable domain, its missing parts supplied by reference TRBV18 and TRBJ2-5, is NAGVMQNPRHLVRRRGQEARLRCSPMKGHSHVYWYRQLPEEGLKFMVYLQKENIIDESGMPKERFSAEFPKEGPSILRIQQVVRGDSAAYFCASSPRWDRGNQETQYFGPGTRLLVL.